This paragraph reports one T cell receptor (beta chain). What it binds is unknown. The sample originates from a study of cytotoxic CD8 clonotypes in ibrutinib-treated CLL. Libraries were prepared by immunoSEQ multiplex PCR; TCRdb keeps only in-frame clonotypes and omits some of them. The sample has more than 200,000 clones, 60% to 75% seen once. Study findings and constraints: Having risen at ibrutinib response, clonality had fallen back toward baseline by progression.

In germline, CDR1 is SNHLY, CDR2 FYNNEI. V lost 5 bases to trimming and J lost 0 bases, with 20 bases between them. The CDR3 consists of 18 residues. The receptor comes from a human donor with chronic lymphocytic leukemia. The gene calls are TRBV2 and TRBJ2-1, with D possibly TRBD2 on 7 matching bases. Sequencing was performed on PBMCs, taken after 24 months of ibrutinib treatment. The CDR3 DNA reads TGTGCCAGCAGTCATGACAGGTTTGGCGGGAGCTCCTACAATGAGCAGTTCTTC. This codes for CASSHDRFGGSSYNEQFF.